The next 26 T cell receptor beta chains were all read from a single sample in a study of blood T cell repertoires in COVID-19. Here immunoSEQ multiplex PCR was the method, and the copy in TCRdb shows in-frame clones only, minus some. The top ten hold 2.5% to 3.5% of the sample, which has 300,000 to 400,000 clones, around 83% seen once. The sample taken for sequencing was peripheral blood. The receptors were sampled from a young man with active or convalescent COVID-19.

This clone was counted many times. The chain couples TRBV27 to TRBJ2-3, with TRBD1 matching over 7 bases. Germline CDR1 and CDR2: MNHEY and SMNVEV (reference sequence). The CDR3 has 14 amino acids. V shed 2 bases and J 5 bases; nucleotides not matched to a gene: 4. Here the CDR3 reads CASSLGPGGDTQYF. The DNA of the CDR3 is TGTGCCAGCAGTTTAGGGCCAGGGGGAGATACGCAGTATTTT.

CDR3 protein: CASSTGTGPNEKLFF. In DNA, the CDR3 is TGTGCCAGCAGCACCGGGACAGGCCCAAATGAAAAACTGTTTTTT. This rearrangement joins TRBV7-9 to TRBJ1-4, with 8 bases aligning to TRBD1. Germline-derived CDR1 and CDR2 are SEHNR and FQNEAQ (reference sequence). Trimming removed 5 bases from V and 5 bases from J; junction bases left unmatched: 7. The length of the CDR3 is 15 residues.

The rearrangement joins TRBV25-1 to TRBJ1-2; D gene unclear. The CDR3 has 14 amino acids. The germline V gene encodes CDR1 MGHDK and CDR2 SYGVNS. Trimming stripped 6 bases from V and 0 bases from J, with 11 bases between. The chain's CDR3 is CASSGPGANYGYTF. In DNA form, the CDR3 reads TGTGCCAGCAGCGGACCGGGAGCTAACTATGGCTACACCTTC.

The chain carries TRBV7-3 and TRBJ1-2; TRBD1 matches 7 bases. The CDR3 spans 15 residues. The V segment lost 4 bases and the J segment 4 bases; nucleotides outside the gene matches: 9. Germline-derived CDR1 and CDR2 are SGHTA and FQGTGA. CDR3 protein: CASSSSRDRPYGYTF. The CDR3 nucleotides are TGTGCCAGCAGCTCGAGCCGGGACAGACCCTATGGCTACACCTTC.

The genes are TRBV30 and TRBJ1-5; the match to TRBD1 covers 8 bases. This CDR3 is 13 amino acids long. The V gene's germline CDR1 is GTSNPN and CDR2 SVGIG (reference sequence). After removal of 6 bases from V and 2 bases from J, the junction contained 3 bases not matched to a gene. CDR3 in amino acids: CACQTGGNQPQHF. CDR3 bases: TGTGCCTGCCAGACAGGGGGCAATCAGCCCCAGCATTTT.

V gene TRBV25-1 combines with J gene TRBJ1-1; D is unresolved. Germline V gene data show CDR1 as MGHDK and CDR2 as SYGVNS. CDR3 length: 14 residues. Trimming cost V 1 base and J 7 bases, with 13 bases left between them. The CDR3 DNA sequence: TGTGCCAGCAGTGAATTGAGAGGGAAAGGTGAAGCTTTCTTT. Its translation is CASSELRGKGEAFF.

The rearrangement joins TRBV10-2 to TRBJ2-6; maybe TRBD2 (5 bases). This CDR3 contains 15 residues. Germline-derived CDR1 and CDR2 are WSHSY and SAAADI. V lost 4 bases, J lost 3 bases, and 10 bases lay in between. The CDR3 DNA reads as TGCGCCAGCAGTGGAGGGTTTGGTGGGGCCAACGTCCTGACTTTC. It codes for CASSGGFGGANVLTF.

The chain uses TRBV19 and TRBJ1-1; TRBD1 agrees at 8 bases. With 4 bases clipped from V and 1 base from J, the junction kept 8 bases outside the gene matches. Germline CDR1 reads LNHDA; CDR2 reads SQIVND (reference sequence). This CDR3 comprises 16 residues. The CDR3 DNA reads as TGTGCCAGTAGTACGGCAGGGGGCCGGGGGAACACTGAAGCTTTCTTT. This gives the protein CASSTAGGRGNTEAFF.

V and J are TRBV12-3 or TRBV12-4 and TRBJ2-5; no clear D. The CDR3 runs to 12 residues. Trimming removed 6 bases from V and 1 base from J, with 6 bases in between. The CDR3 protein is CASSLSQETQYF. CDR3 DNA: TGTGCCAGCAGCCTCAGCCAAGAGACCCAGTACTTC.

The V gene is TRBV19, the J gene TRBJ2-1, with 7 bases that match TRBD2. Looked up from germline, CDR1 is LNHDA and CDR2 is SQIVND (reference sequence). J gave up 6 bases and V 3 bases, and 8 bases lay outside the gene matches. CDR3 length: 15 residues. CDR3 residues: CASSMPGGGSNEQFF. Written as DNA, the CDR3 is TGTGCCAGTAGTATGCCCGGGGGAGGGTCCAATGAGCAGTTCTTC.

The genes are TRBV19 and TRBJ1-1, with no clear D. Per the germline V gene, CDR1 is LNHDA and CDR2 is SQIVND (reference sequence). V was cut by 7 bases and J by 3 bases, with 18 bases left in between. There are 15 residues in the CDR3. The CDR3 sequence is CASTRTFERYTEAFF. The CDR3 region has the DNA TGTGCCAGTACCCGAACCTTCGAGAGATACACTGAAGCTTTCTTT.

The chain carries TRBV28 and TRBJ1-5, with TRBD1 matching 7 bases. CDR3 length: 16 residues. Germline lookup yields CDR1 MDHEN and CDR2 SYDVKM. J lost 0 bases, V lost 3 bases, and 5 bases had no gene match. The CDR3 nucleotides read TGTGCCAGCAGTTTTCCGGGACAGCGTAGCAATCAGCCCCAGCATTTT. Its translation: CASSFPGQRSNQPQHF.

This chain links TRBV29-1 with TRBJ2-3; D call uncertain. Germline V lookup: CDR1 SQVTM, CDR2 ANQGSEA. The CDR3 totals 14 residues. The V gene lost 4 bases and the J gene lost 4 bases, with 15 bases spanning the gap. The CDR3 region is CSVAGVAPPDTQYF. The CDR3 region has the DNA TGCAGCGTTGCCGGCGTAGCACCCCCAGATACGCAGTATTTT.

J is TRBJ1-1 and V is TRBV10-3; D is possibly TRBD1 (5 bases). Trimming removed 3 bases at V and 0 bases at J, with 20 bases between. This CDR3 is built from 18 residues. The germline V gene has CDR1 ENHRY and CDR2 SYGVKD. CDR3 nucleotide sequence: TGTGCCATCAGTGAAACGGCCGGGGGTACGTATATGAACACTGAAGCTTTCTTT. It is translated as CAISETAGGTYMNTEAFF.

CDR3: CASTLGTLAEGYTF. CDR3 DNA: TGTGCCAGCACCCTAGGGACACTCGCGGAAGGCTACACCTTC. The chain links TRBV11-2 to TRBJ1-2; maybe TRBD1 (6 bases). The length of the CDR3 is 14 residues. CDR1 is SGHAT and CDR2 is FQNNGV in the germline V gene. V was cut by 7 bases and J by 8 bases, with 20 bases left in between.

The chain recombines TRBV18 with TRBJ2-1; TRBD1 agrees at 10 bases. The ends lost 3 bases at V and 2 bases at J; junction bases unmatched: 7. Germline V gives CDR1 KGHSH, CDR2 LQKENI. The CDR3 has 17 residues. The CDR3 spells CASSPFLGQGTYNEQFF. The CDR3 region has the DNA TGTGCCAGCTCACCGTTCCTGGGACAGGGGACCTACAATGAGCAGTTCTTC.

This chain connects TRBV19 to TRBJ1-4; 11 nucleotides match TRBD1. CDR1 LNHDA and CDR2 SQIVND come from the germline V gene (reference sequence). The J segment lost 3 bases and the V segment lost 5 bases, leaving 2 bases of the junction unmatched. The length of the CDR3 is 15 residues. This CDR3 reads CASSADRGPNEKLFF. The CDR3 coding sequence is TGTGCCAGTAGTGCGGACAGGGGGCCTAATGAAAAACTGTTTTTT. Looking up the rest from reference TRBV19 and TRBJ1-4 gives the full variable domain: DGGITQSPKYLFRKEGQNVTLSCEQNLNHDAMYWYRQDPGQGLRLIYYSQIVNDFQKGDIAEGYSVSREKKESFPLTVTSAQKNPTAFYLCASSADRGPNEKLFFGSGTQLSVL.

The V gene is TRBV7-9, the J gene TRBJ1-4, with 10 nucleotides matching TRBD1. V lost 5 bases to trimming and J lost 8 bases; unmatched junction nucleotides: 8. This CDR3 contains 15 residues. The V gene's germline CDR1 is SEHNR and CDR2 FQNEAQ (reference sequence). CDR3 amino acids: CASSPGQGIGEKLFF. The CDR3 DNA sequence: TGTGCCAGCAGCCCGGGACAGGGGATCGGCGAAAAACTGTTTTTT.

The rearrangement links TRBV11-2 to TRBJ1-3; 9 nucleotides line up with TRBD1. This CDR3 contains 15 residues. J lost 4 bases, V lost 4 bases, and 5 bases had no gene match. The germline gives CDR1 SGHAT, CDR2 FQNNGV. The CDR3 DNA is TGTGCCAGCAGCTCACAGGGGGCAGCGGGAAACACCATATATTTT. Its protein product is CASSSQGAAGNTIYF.

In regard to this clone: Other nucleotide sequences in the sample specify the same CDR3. CDR3 amino acids: CASSSPTGSYEQYF. CDR3 nucleotide sequence: TGTGCCAGCAGCTCGCCAACAGGGAGCTACGAGCAGTACTTC. V is TRBV5-6 and J is TRBJ2-7, with D possibly matching TRBD1 (6 bases). CDR1 and CDR2 from the germline V gene are SGHDT and YYEEEE. The CDR3 is 14 amino acids. With 3 bases removed from V and 3 bases from J, the gap between germline ends came to 13 bases.

The CDR3 nucleotides are TGTGCCAGCAGGGACACTTTGAACACTGAAGCTTTCTTT. Protein product: CASRDTLNTEAFF. The chain couples TRBV6-5 to TRBJ1-1; possibly TRBD1 for D (5 bases). The CDR3 extends over 13 amino acids. Germline lookup yields CDR1 MNHEY and CDR2 SVGAGI. V lost 6 bases, J lost 0 bases, and 8 bases lay in between.

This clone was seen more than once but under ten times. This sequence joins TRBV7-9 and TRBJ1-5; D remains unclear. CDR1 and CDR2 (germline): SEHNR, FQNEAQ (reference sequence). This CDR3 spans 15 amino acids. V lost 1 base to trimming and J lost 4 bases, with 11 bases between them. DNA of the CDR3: TGTGCCAGCAGCTTAGAGCCGGGGTATAATCAGCCCCAGCATTTT. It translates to CASSLEPGYNQPQHF.

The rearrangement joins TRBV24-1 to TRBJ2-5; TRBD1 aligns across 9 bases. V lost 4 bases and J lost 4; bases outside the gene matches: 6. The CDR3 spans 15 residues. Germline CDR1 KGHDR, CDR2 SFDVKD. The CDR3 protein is CATSDRTGDGETQYF. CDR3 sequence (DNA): TGTGCCACCAGTGACCGGACAGGGGACGGAGAGACCCAGTACTTC.

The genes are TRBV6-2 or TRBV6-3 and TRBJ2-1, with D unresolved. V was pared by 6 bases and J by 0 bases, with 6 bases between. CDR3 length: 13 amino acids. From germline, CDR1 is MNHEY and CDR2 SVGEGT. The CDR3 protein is CASSKSSYNEQFF. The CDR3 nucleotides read TGTGCCAGCAGCAAGAGCTCCTACAATGAGCAGTTCTTC.

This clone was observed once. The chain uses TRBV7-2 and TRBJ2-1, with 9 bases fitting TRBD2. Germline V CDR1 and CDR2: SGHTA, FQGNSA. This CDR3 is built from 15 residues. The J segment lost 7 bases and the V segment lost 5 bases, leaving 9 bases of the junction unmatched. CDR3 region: CASSAPLAGRNEQFF. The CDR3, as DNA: TGTGCCAGCAGCGCTCCACTAGCGGGTAGGAATGAGCAGTTCTTC.

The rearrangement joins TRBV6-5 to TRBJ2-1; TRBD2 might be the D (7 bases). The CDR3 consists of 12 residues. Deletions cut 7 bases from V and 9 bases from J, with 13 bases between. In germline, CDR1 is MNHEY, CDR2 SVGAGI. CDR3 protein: CASKGGPREQFF. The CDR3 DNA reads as TGTGCCAGCAAGGGGGGGCCGCGTGAGCAGTTCTTC.